This T cell receptor beta chain was profiled in a study of T cell repertoires in cytomegalovirus infection. Overall study: Both a matching HLA type and CMV infection were indicated by public TCR beta signatures. Whole-study results and caveats: Clonotypes of TCR beta that were HLA-C-restricted and CMV-specific dominated the ex vivo response. Cumulative public TCR beta family frequency identified CMV carriers with the relevant HLA.

The V gene's germline CDR1 is GTSNPN and CDR2 SVGIG (reference sequence). V was clipped by 2 bases and J by 5 bases; unmatched bases: 9. The CDR3 runs 15 residues. As concerns this clonotype: The antigen remains unidentified.

Using its own MiXCR run on the reads, TCRdb lists one record per CDR3 protein. The sample contains about 180,000 distinct CDR3 sequences, roughly 17% of which appear only once. The origin of this receptor is a human donor in good health (CMV status not recorded). Some clones in this sample may be carry-over from other donors' samples. The chain recombines TRBV30 with TRBJ1-1, with TRBD1 matching over 9 bases. Sequencing was carried out using CD8+ T cells from PBMCs. Here the CDR3 reads CAWSSPGQGRTEAFF. DNA for the CDR3: TGTGCCTGGAGTTCCCCGGGACAGGGAAGAACTGAAGCTTTCTTT.